Each of the 6 T cell receptor beta chains below was sequenced from the same sample in a study of blood T cell repertoires in COVID-19 (dated by TCRdb to about 2020). Library preparation was by the immunoSEQ multiplex PCR assay. In its TCRdb copy, this immuneACCESS table keeps in-frame sequences only and misses some clones. Where compared with another copy, unresolved V genes explain less than half of these, and the others have no known cause. The sample table contains 350,000 to 550,000 clones; only one count was recorded for roughly nine tenths of them. The top ten constitute about 2.1% of the sample. The sample was PBMCs or T cells enriched from blood (not recorded which). Receptor source: a woman between 18 and 30 years old with acute COVID-19.

The chain is built from TRBV5-4 and TRBJ2-3; weak D call: TRBD1 (6 bases). The CDR3 loop spans 16 amino acids. Germline values: CDR1 SGHNT, CDR2 YYREEE (reference sequence). V lost 3 bases and J lost 1, with 15 bases in between. This chain's CDR3 is CASSSAARTGTDTQYF. Written as DNA, the CDR3 is TGTGCCAGCAGCTCCGCCGCTAGGACAGGCACAGATACGCAGTATTTT.

V is TRBV7-2 and J is TRBJ2-1, with TRBD1 matching 7 bases. The V segment lost 4 bases and the J segment 2 bases; nucleotides outside the gene matches: 11. CDR1 is SGHTA and CDR2 is FQGNSA in the germline V gene. The CDR3 length is 17 residues. The chain's CDR3 is CASSSSRQGVTYNEQFF. The CDR3 coding sequence is TGTGCCAGCAGCTCATCCCGACAGGGAGTAACCTACAATGAGCAGTTCTTC.

This clone has a single count. This chain connects TRBV27 to TRBJ1-1, with 9 bases that match TRBD1. CDR1 is MNHEY, CDR2 SMNVEV, per germline (reference sequence). After removal of 6 bases from V and 0 bases from J, the junction contained 11 bases not matched to a gene. The CDR3 loop spans 17 amino acids. CDR3 residues: CASRLTGTGSMNTEAFF. CDR3 nucleotide sequence: TGTGCCAGCAGATTAACCGGGACAGGGAGCATGAACACTGAAGCTTTCTTT.

This chain joins TRBV18 and TRBJ2-2; no definite D call. Trimming removed 6 bases at V and 6 bases at J, with 11 bases between. Per germline, CDR1 KGHSH and CDR2 LQKENI. This CDR3 comprises 13 residues. The CDR3 sequence: CASSPGKSGELFF. CDR3 sequence (DNA): TGTGCCAGCTCTCCAGGCAAATCCGGGGAGCTGTTTTTT.

This chain connects TRBV19 to TRBJ1-5; D perhaps matches TRBD1 (6 bases). Germline CDR1 is LNHDA and CDR2 is SQIVND (reference sequence). This CDR3 has 15 amino acids. Trimming shortened V by 3 bases and J by 2 bases, and 11 bases separated the two germline ends. The CDR3 is CASSMDRAGNQPQHF. CDR3 nucleotide sequence: TGTGCCAGTAGTATGGACAGAGCGGGCAATCAGCCCCAGCATTTT. The full variable domain, with the rest looked up from reference TRBV19 and TRBJ1-5, is DGGITQSPKYLFRKEGQNVTLSCEQNLNHDAMYWYRQDPGQGLRLIYYSQIVNDFQKGDIAEGYSVSREKKESFPLTVTSAQKNPTAFYLCASSMDRAGNQPQHFGDGTRLSIL.

This clone came up a few times. For the CDR3, the DNA is TGTGCCAGTACTAAGGGGGCGGGAAACACTGAAGCTTTCTTT. Residues: CASTKGAGNTEAFF. The genes are TRBV19 and TRBJ1-1, with 7 bases matching TRBD1. This CDR3 contains 14 residues. CDR1 and CDR2 from the germline V gene are LNHDA and SQIVND (reference sequence). V lost 7 bases and J lost 2; bases outside the gene matches: 7. The full variable domain, in which reference TRBV19 and TRBJ1-1 provide the parts outside the CDR3, is DGGITQSPKYLFRKEGQNVTLSCEQNLNHDAMYWYRQDPGQGLRLIYYSQIVNDFQKGDIAEGYSVSREKKESFPLTVTSAQKNPTAFYLCASTKGAGNTEAFFGQGTRLTVV.